Following are 14 T cell receptor beta chains from one sample sequenced in a study of blood T cell repertoires in COVID-19. Sequencing used immunoSEQ multiplex PCR; TCRdb keeps in-frame clones, though not all of them. The data hold roughly 140,000 clones, with approximately 80% observed a single time. Sequenced input: PBMCs or T cells enriched from blood (not recorded which). These receptors all come from a woman aged 18-35 years who had been exposed to COVID-19.

This clone was observed a few times. The chain combines TRBV11-2 with TRBJ2-1; no reliable D call. This CDR3 is 15 amino acids long. CDR1 is SGHAT and CDR2 is FQNNGV in the germline V gene. Trimming stripped 1 base from V and 5 bases from J, with 12 bases between. The CDR3 protein is CASSLGLVGDNEQFF. The CDR3 DNA reads as TGTGCCAGCAGCTTAGGTTTGGTTGGAGACAATGAGCAGTTCTTC.

The chain recombines TRBV5-1 with TRBJ2-7, with 7 bases identical to TRBD2. This CDR3 comprises 15 residues. Germline trimming cut 0 bases from V and 5 bases from J; bases unmatched to any gene: 8. The germline CDR1 and CDR2 sequences are SGHRS and YFSETQ. The CDR3: CASSLGRLAGHEQYF. CDR3 coding DNA: TGCGCCAGCAGCTTGGGAAGGTTAGCGGGCCACGAGCAGTACTTC.

This sequence joins TRBV3-1 (or the pseudogene TRBV3-2) and TRBJ2-3, with TRBD2 identical over 13 bases. V trimming: 4 bases; J trimming: 6 bases; junction bases outside the gene matches: 4. This CDR3 comprises 15 residues. In germline, CDR1 is LGHDT, CDR2 YNNKEL (reference sequence). CDR3 sequence reads: CASSPGLAGEDTQYF. The CDR3 DNA reads TGTGCCAGCAGCCCAGGACTAGCGGGAGAGGATACGCAGTATTTT.

There are a few counts of this clone. The genes are TRBV2 and TRBJ2-3; tentative D call: TRBD1 (5 bases). The CDR3 has 15 residues. The germline V gene has CDR1 SNHLY and CDR2 FYNNEI. Between the trimmed V and J ends, which lost 3 bases and 1 base, there was a span of 11 bases. The CDR3 sequence: CASSDDGRGTDTQYF. CDR3 coding DNA: TGTGCCAGCAGTGACGACGGCAGGGGCACAGATACGCAGTATTTT.

The chain joins TRBV3-1 (or the pseudogene TRBV3-2) to TRBJ2-3; D not certain. Germline lookup yields CDR1 LGHDT and CDR2 YNNKEL (reference sequence). The CDR3 extends over 11 amino acids. V was shortened by 8 bases and J by 2 bases, with 5 bases between the two germline ends. The DNA for the CDR3 is TGTGCCAGCTCGTCCACAGATACGCAGTATTTT. Encoded protein: CASSSTDTQYF.

The V gene is TRBV5-4, the J gene TRBJ2-1, with TRBD2 matching over 9 bases. Germline values: CDR1 SGHNT, CDR2 YYREEE (reference sequence). V shed 5 bases, J shed 8 bases, and the junction held 11 bases outside the gene matches. This CDR3 comprises 15 residues. CDR3 sequence (DNA): TGTGCCAGCAGAATAGCGGGAGTGCGGTCACATGAGCAGTTCTTC. This translates into CASRIAGVRSHEQFF. Filled out from reference TRBV5-4 and TRBJ2-1, the complete variable domain reads ETGVTQSPTHLIKTRGQQVTLRCSSQSGHNTVSWYQQALGQGPQFIFQYYREEENGRGNFPPRFSGLQFPNYSSELNVNALELDDSALYLCASRIAGVRSHEQFFGPGTRLTVL.

This sequence joins TRBV19 and TRBJ1-5; D may be TRBD1 (6 bases). Germline V lookup: CDR1 LNHDA, CDR2 SQIVND (reference sequence). The V and J ends lost 5 bases and 7 bases respectively, with 18 bases between them. The CDR3 contains 15 residues. In nucleotides, the CDR3 is TGTGCCAGTAGTCAACGAAGTCAGGGGAACCAGCCCCAGCATTTT. Protein product: CASSQRSQGNQPQHF. Together with reference TRBV19 and TRBJ1-5, the CDR3 gives the full variable domain: DGGITQSPKYLFRKEGQNVTLSCEQNLNHDAMYWYRQDPGQGLRLIYYSQIVNDFQKGDIAEGYSVSREKKESFPLTVTSAQKNPTAFYLCASSQRSQGNQPQHFGDGTRLSIL.

V gene TRBV7-2 combines with J gene TRBJ2-3; the match to TRBD1 covers 9 bases. The CDR3 runs 15 residues. J gave up 4 bases and V 5 bases, and 7 bases lay outside the gene matches. Per germline, CDR1 SGHTA and CDR2 FQGNSA. The CDR3 region has the DNA TGTGCCAGCAGCCCGCGGACAGGGGTGGCAGATACGCAGTATTTT. Its translation: CASSPRTGVADTQYF.

This clone has just one count. V and J are TRBV30 and TRBJ2-7, with D possibly TRBD2 on 6 matching bases. Trimming cost V 3 bases and J 1 base, with 13 bases left between them. This CDR3 has 14 residues. Germline loops: CDR1 GTSNPN, CDR2 SVGIG (reference sequence). The CDR3 sequence: CAWSLGTESYEQYF. The CDR3 DNA is TGTGCCTGGAGCCTCGGGACTGAGTCCTACGAGCAGTACTTC.

A remark on this clone: This may be a read error, as it is one base from a much larger clone. The chain recombines TRBV11-2 with TRBJ1-1, with D unresolved. The V gene lost 2 bases and the J gene lost 5 bases, with 6 bases spanning the gap. Germline loops: CDR1 SGHAT, CDR2 FQNNGV. The length of the CDR3 is 12 residues. As DNA, the CDR3 is TGTGCCAGCAGCTTAACGGGGACTGAAGCTTTCTTT. This gives the protein CASSLTGTEAFF.

The CDR3 DNA sequence: TGTGCCAGCAGCCCTAAATCAACTAATGAAAAACTGTTTTTT. Translating it yields CASSPKSTNEKLFF. This chain connects TRBV7-9 to TRBJ1-4; D gene unclear. Looked up from germline, CDR1 is SEHNR and CDR2 is FQNEAQ (reference sequence). The CDR3 has 14 residues. V was pared by 5 bases and J by 0 bases, with 7 bases between.

V is TRBV6-2 or TRBV6-3 and J is TRBJ1-5, with 7 bases fitting TRBD1. The trim removed 6 bases at V and 4 bases at J, leaving 6 bases unmatched. The CDR3 contains 14 residues. Germline V gene lookup returns CDR1 MNHEY and CDR2 SVGEGT. CDR3 region: CASSSGTENQPQHF. CDR3 sequence (DNA): TGTGCCAGCAGCTCCGGGACAGAAAATCAGCCCCAGCATTTT.

The genes are TRBV7-3 and TRBJ2-3, with unresolved D. Germline values: CDR1 SGHTA, CDR2 FQGTGA. The CDR3 consists of 13 residues. V lost 3 bases to trimming and J lost 1 base, with 5 bases between them. In DNA, the CDR3 is TGTGCCAGCAGCTTCAGTCGCACAGATACGCAGTATTTT. Protein: CASSFSRTDTQYF.

The sample holds one count of this clone. The chain joins TRBV11-2 to TRBJ2-2; D not resolved. Trimming cost V 6 bases and J 7 bases, with 6 bases left between them. In germline, CDR1 is SGHAT, CDR2 FQNNGV. The CDR3 runs to 11 residues. The CDR3 coding sequence is TGTGCCAGCAGGTCCAGCGGGGAGCTGTTTTTT. Its translation is CASRSSGELFF.